Below are 25 T cell receptor beta chains sequenced from a single sample in a study of cytomegalovirus exposure and HLA in healthy donors. PCR used 60 Vbeta primers and 13 Jbeta primers. TCRdb keeps only in-frame clones here, not all; method: immunoSEQ multiplex PCR. Among approximately 72,000 clones listed, about 79% were seen once. Sample: PBMCs. These receptors were obtained from a male donor in good health and CMV-seropositive.

V and J are TRBV7-3 and TRBJ2-7, with a weak D call TRBD1 (5 bases). The V and J ends lost 5 bases and 6 bases respectively, with 14 bases between them. This CDR3 comprises 13 residues. The germline gives CDR1 SGHTA, CDR2 FQGTGA. CDR3 in DNA: TGTGCCAGCAGCCCCGGGTTAGGGGTCGAGCAGTACTTC. This encodes CASSPGLGVEQYF.

This rearrangement joins TRBV19 to TRBJ2-1; TRBD2 agrees at 10 bases. V gave up 2 bases and J gave up 4 bases; unmatched junction bases: 14. The CDR3 runs 19 residues. The germline gives CDR1 LNHDA, CDR2 SQIVND (reference sequence). The CDR3 is CASSINGPRTSGTYNEQFF. CDR3 nucleotide sequence: TGTGCCAGTAGTATAAATGGCCCGCGAACTAGCGGGACTTACAATGAGCAGTTCTTC.

The rearrangement links TRBV28 to TRBJ2-1; 8 nucleotides agree with TRBD2. V lost 8 bases, J lost 1 base, and 7 bases stayed unmatched. CDR1 MDHEN and CDR2 SYDVKM come from the germline V gene. CDR3 size: 15 residues. CDR3: CASRGGTGSYNEQFF. The CDR3 DNA sequence: TGTGCCAGCCGGGGGGGGACGGGGTCCTACAATGAGCAGTTCTTC. Full variable domain (outside the CDR3, taken from reference TRBV28 and TRBJ2-1): DVKVTQSSRYLVKRTGEKVFLECVQDMDHENMFWYRQDPGLGLRLIYFSYDVKMKEKGDIPEGYSVSREKKERFSLILESASTNQTSMYLCASRGGTGSYNEQFFGPGTRLTVL.

The V gene is TRBV4-1, the J gene TRBJ1-5; D call uncertain. Trimming took 1 base from V and 6 from J, leaving 22 bases between them. There are 18 residues in the CDR3. Germline CDR1 MGHRA, CDR2 YSYEKL. The CDR3, as DNA: TGCGCCAGCAGCCAAGTGGGTGGGCCAGGCAGGTTGGGTCAGCCCCAGCATTTT. Residues: CASSQVGGPGRLGQPQHF.

The chain combines TRBV27 with TRBJ1-2, with D perhaps TRBD1 (6 bases). Per germline, CDR1 MNHEY and CDR2 SMNVEV (reference sequence). V lost 2 bases and J 5 bases, leaving 15 bases between the germline ends. The CDR3 is 15 amino acids. CDR3 sequence reads: CASSLRGGGPYGYTF. The CDR3 nucleotides are TGTGCCAGCAGTTTAAGGGGCGGGGGCCCATATGGCTACACCTTC.

The chain employs TRBV28 and TRBJ2-2, with 9 bases matching TRBD2. Germline V gives CDR1 MDHEN, CDR2 SYDVKM. V gave up 6 bases and J gave up 6 bases; unmatched junction bases: 17. The CDR3 covers 18 residues. CDR3 DNA: TGTGCCAGCAGATCCGGGACTAGCATGAGGAGGTATGCCGGGGAGCTGTTTTTT. The encoded protein is CASRSGTSMRRYAGELFF.

The chain recombines TRBV7-9 with TRBJ1-2; 8 bases are shared with TRBD1. Germline CDR1 and CDR2: SEHNR and FQNEAQ (reference sequence). V trimming: 8 bases; J trimming: 1 base; junction bases outside the gene matches: 9. This CDR3 region has 15 residues. In DNA form, the CDR3 reads TGTGCCAGCGGCGACACGACAGGGGATAACTATGGCTACACCTTC. This codes for CASGDTTGDNYGYTF.

The V gene is TRBV19, the J gene TRBJ1-1; D remains ambiguous. The CDR3 covers 14 residues. Trimming cost V 5 bases and J 0 bases, with 10 bases left between them. From germline, CDR1 is LNHDA and CDR2 SQIVND (reference sequence). CDR3 DNA sequence: TGTGCCAGTAGTGTGGGAGCTATGAACACTGAAGCTTTCTTT. It yields the protein CASSVGAMNTEAFF. The whole variable domain, filled in from reference TRBV19 and TRBJ1-1, reads DGGITQSPKYLFRKEGQNVTLSCEQNLNHDAMYWYRQDPGQGLRLIYYSQIVNDFQKGDIAEGYSVSREKKESFPLTVTSAQKNPTAFYLCASSVGAMNTEAFFGQGTRLTVV.

The chain couples TRBV9 to TRBJ2-5, with 7 bases identical to TRBD2. Per germline, CDR1 SGDLS and CDR2 YYNGEE. Trimming at V came to 0 bases and at J to 1 base, leaving 3 bases not matched to a gene. CDR3 length: 15 residues. The CDR3 DNA reads as TGTGCCAGCAGCGTAGGGGCTAGCGGCCAAGAGACCCAGTACTTC. Translation: CASSVGASGQETQYF.

The chain carries TRBV2 and TRBJ2-1; 11 bases are a match to TRBD2. Trimming at V came to 4 bases and at J to 1 base, leaving 0 bases not matched to a gene. CDR1 and CDR2 (germline): SNHLY, FYNNEI. The CDR3 contains 15 residues. The CDR3 here is CASSVAGGSYNEQFF. CDR3 nucleotide sequence: TGTGCCAGCAGTGTAGCGGGAGGGTCCTACAATGAGCAGTTCTTC.

This chain links TRBV14 with TRBJ2-3; no definite D call. CDR1 and CDR2 from the germline V gene are SGHDN and FVKESK. This CDR3 is built from 16 residues. Trimming removed 4 bases at V and 1 base at J, with 15 bases between. In DNA, the CDR3 is TGTGCCAGCAGCCGGCTTAACGACTGGCGCACAGATACGCAGTATTTT. Its translation: CASSRLNDWRTDTQYF. Using reference TRBV14 and TRBJ2-3 for the parts outside the CDR3, the full variable domain is EAGVTQFPSHSVIEKGQTVTLRCDPISGHDNLYWYRRVMGKEIKFLLHFVKESKQDESGMPNNRFLAERTGGTYSTLKVQPAELEDSGVYFCASSRLNDWRTDTQYFGPGTRLTVL.

The CDR3 sequence is CASSPSNGGPPDTQYF. The CDR3, as DNA: TGTGCCAGCAGCCCCTCAAACGGGGGGCCCCCTGATACGCAGTATTTT. The chain uses TRBV9 and TRBJ2-3, with a possible D match to TRBD2 (7 bases). The CDR3 consists of 16 residues. Germline CDR1 reads SGDLS; CDR2 reads YYNGEE. The ends were cut back, 4 bases at V and 6 bases at J, with 21 bases in the middle. Together with reference TRBV9 and TRBJ2-3, the CDR3 gives the full variable domain: DSGVTQTPKHLITATGQRVTLRCSPRSGDLSVYWYQQSLDQGLQFLIQYYNGEERAKGNILERFSAQQFPDLHSELNLSSLELGDSALYFCASSPSNGGPPDTQYFGPGTRLTVL.

The chain employs TRBV5-1 and TRBJ2-2, with 9 bases matching TRBD1. The CDR3 consists of 15 residues. The trim removed 3 bases at V and 4 bases at J, leaving 4 bases unmatched. Germline CDR1 SGHRS, CDR2 YFSETQ. In DNA, the CDR3 is TGCGCCAGCAGCTCGGGACAGGGTCGCACCGGGGAGCTGTTTTTT. Protein: CASSSGQGRTGELFF.

This chain joins TRBV18 and TRBJ1-1; D ambiguous. Trimming removed 0 bases at V and 0 bases at J, with 5 bases between. The CDR3 covers 14 residues. Germline V CDR1 and CDR2: KGHSH, LQKENI. The CDR3 loop is CASSPPSVNTEAFF. CDR3 DNA: TGTGCCAGCTCACCACCTTCTGTGAACACTGAAGCTTTCTTT. The full variable domain, its missing parts supplied by reference TRBV18 and TRBJ1-1, is NAGVMQNPRHLVRRRGQEARLRCSPMKGHSHVYWYRQLPEEGLKFMVYLQKENIIDESGMPKERFSAEFPKEGPSILRIQQVVRGDSAAYFCASSPPSVNTEAFFGQGTRLTVV.

The rearrangement uses TRBV19 and TRBJ1-1; D gene ambiguous. The CDR3 totals 13 residues. Trimming took off 3 bases at V and 1 base at J, with 6 bases between the two ends. The germline gives CDR1 LNHDA, CDR2 SQIVND (reference sequence). CDR3 sequence: CASSMMRNTEAFF. The CDR3, as DNA: TGTGCCAGTAGTATGATGAGGAACACTGAAGCTTTCTTT.

The CDR3, as DNA: TGTGCCATCAGTGAGTCAATTCTGCGACAGGGACGTTTGAAGAACACTGAAGCTTTCTTT. Translation: CAISESILRQGRLKNTEAFF. The genes are TRBV10-3 and TRBJ1-1; 7 bases map to TRBD1. CDR3 length: 20 residues. Germline CDR1 reads ENHRY; CDR2 reads SYGVKD. V lost 0 bases to trimming and J lost 1 base; unmatched junction nucleotides: 17.

Notes on this clone: The junction departs from germline at one end; a sequencing error may be responsible. The chain couples TRBV7-9 to TRBJ1-4; unclear D gene. The CDR3 has 12 residues. Germline lookup yields CDR1 SEHNR and CDR2 FQNEAQ (reference sequence). Here the CDR3 DNA reads TGTTCCAGCAGCTCTTCTAATGAAAAACTGTTTTTT. Translated, it gives CSSSSSNEKLFF.

This CDR3 reads CASSPVWEGSYEQYF. In DNA, the CDR3 is TGTGCCAGTAGTCCCGTGTGGGAGGGGAGCTACGAGCAGTACTTC. This chain connects TRBV19 to TRBJ2-7; 7 bases map to TRBD2. Per germline, CDR1 LNHDA and CDR2 SQIVND (reference sequence). The CDR3 extends over 15 amino acids. V trimming: 5 bases; J trimming: 3 bases; junction bases outside the gene matches: 10.

V is TRBV7-2 and J is TRBJ2-3; TRBD2 aligns across 11 bases. Germline trimming cut 1 base from V and 5 bases from J; bases unmatched to any gene: 8. This CDR3 is built from 17 residues. Germline-derived CDR1 and CDR2 are SGHTA and FQGNSA. CDR3 loop: CASSLGLAGGGGDTQYF. CDR3 DNA sequence: TGTGCCAGCAGCTTAGGCCTAGCGGGGGGTGGGGGAGATACGCAGTATTTT.

This clone showed up just once. The chain carries TRBV7-2 and TRBJ1-6; D is unresolved. This CDR3 has 15 residues. Germline CDR1 SGHTA, CDR2 FQGNSA. V was cut by 1 base and J by 11 bases, with 15 bases left in between. CDR3 amino acids: CASSLVSGTGAPLHF. The CDR3 DNA follows: TGTGCCAGCAGCTTAGTATCCGGTACGGGAGCACCCCTCCACTTT.

The V gene is TRBV6-1, the J gene TRBJ1-1, with a possible D match to TRBD1 (5 bases). Germline V gene lookup returns CDR1 MNHNS and CDR2 SASEGT. The CDR3 is made up of 11 amino acids. V was pared by 6 bases and J by 10 bases, with 12 bases between. CDR3 residues: CASRSLGGAFF. CDR3 sequence (DNA): TGTGCCAGCAGGTCGCTGGGGGGAGCTTTCTTT.

The CDR3 DNA follows: TGTGCCAGCGGTACAGCCTACGAGCAGTACTTC. This gives the protein CASGTAYEQYF. The genes are TRBV28 and TRBJ2-7; D gene ambiguous. The V and J ends lost 8 bases and 2 bases respectively, with 7 bases between them. Germline V gene sequence: CDR1 MDHEN, CDR2 SYDVKM. CDR3 length: 11 amino acids.

This chain's CDR3 is CASSDSQGTQYF. The DNA for the CDR3 is TGTGCCAGCAGTGACTCACAGGGGACCCAGTACTTC. The rearrangement links TRBV6-4 to TRBJ2-5, with TRBD1 as a possible D gene (6 bases). Germline V CDR1 and CDR2: MRHNA, SNTAGT. V gave up 0 bases and J gave up 7 bases, with 6 bases separating them. CDR3 length: 12 residues.

This clone was picked up one time. The genes are TRBV27 and TRBJ2-1; D ambiguous. V was clipped by 2 bases and J by 6 bases, with 14 bases between them. The CDR3 contains 15 residues. CDR1 MNHEY and CDR2 SMNVEV come from the germline V gene (reference sequence). The DNA for the CDR3 is TGTGCCAGCAGTTTAAATGGCCCCTTGCCCAATGAGCAGTTCTTC. Its protein is CASSLNGPLPNEQFF.

The CDR3 bases are TGTGCCAGCAGTGGACAGGGTTTCACTGAAGCTTTCTTT. Protein: CASSGQGFTEAFF. The gene calls are TRBV6-1 and TRBJ1-1; 7 bases fit TRBD1. V dropped 4 bases and J dropped 4; count of bases not matched to a gene: 3. CDR3 size: 13 residues. Germline CDR1 MNHNS, CDR2 SASEGT.